This is a list of T cell receptor beta chains from one sample in a study of CD8+CD57+ T cells in acquired aplastic anemia. One entry per CDR3 protein results from TCRdb running MiXCR on the reads. Of hundreds of thousands of distinct CDR3 sequences listed, approximately 32% are singletons. The sample comprised sorted CD4+, CD8+, or CD8+CD57+ T cells (not recorded which) from PBMCs. The origin of the receptors is a human donor with aplastic anemia. Each CDR3 is given with its conserved first and last residue. The D gene is left open where the match is weak. Clone sizes are given selectively: once, few, many, or a class where the clone is expanded.

d_call: TRBD2; v_call: TRBV5-1; j_call: TRBJ2-7; clone_size: NA; cdr3_aa: CASSWTGTSGTYEQYF; cdr3_nt: TGCGCCAGCAGCTGGACCGGGACTAGCGGTACCTACGAGCAGTACTTC
d_call: TRBD1; v_call: TRBV20-1; j_call: TRBJ2-3; clone_size: few; cdr3_aa: CSARPDGQGSTDTQYF; cdr3_nt: TGCAGTGCTAGACCAGACGGACAGGGGAGCACAGATACGCAGTATTTT
d_call: NA; v_call: TRBV5-1; j_call: TRBJ1-3; clone_size: NA; cdr3_aa: CASSQQGSRHSGNTIYF; cdr3_nt: TGCGCCAGCAGCCAACAGGGCTCCCGACACTCTGGAAACACCATATATTTT
d_call: NA; v_call: TRBV15; j_call: TRBJ1-1; clone_size: NA; cdr3_aa: CATTGAMNTEAFF; cdr3_nt: TGTGCCACGACAGGTGCCATGAACACTGAAGCTTTCTTT
d_call: NA; v_call: TRBV29-1; j_call: TRBJ2-1; clone_size: many; cdr3_aa: CSVGIVGQLYNEQFF; cdr3_nt: TGCAGCGTTGGGATTGTGGGGCAACTTTACAATGAGCAGTTCTTC
d_call: NA; v_call: TRBV29-1; j_call: TRBJ2-7; clone_size: many; cdr3_aa: CSVELSYEQYF; cdr3_nt: TGCAGCGTTGAGCTCAGCTACGAGCAGTACTTC
d_call: NA; v_call: TRBV4-2; j_call: TRBJ2-3; clone_size: once; cdr3_aa: CASSQPTGPSTDTQYF; cdr3_nt: TGTGCCAGCAGCCAACCCACGGGACCCAGCACAGATACGCAGTATTTT
d_call: NA; v_call: TRBV2; j_call: TRBJ1-1; clone_size: many; cdr3_aa: CASLINLGWVPEAFF; cdr3_nt: TGTGCCAGCTTAATAAATCTCGGTTGGGTCCCTGAAGCTTTCTTT
d_call: TRBD2; v_call: TRBV6-1; j_call: TRBJ2-3; clone_size: few; cdr3_aa: CASSPLAGTSTDTQYF; cdr3_nt: TGTGCCAGCAGTCCTCTAGCGGGAACTAGCACAGATACGCAGTATTTT
d_call: TRBD1; v_call: TRBV20-1; j_call: TRBJ2-1; clone_size: many; cdr3_aa: CSVRDRKANEQFF; cdr3_nt: TGCAGTGTACGGGACAGGAAAGCCAATGAGCAGTTCTTC
d_call: TRBD2; v_call: TRBV5-1; j_call: TRBJ2-3; clone_size: few; cdr3_aa: CASSLGPSGSADTQYF; cdr3_nt: TGCGCCAGCAGCTTGGGGCCTAGCGGTTCGGCTGATACGCAGTATTTT
d_call: TRBD2; v_call: TRBV20-1; j_call: TRBJ2-3; clone_size: NA; cdr3_aa: CSASRTSGGTDTQYF; cdr3_nt: TGCAGTGCTAGCAGGACTAGCGGGGGAACAGATACGCAGTATTTT
d_call: TRBD2; v_call: TRBV2; j_call: TRBJ2-1; clone_size: NA; cdr3_aa: CVSSRLAGGGINEQFF; cdr3_nt: TGTGTCAGCAGTCGACTAGCGGGAGGGGGGATCAATGAGCAGTTCTTC
d_call: TRBD2; v_call: TRBV9; j_call: TRBJ2-5; clone_size: many; cdr3_aa: CASSVGTSGGETQYF; cdr3_nt: TGTGCCAGCAGCGTAGGGACTAGCGGGGGCGAGACCCAGTACTTC
d_call: NA; v_call: TRBV25-1; j_call: TRBJ1-6; clone_size: NA; cdr3_aa: CASTQTGYGYSPLHF; cdr3_nt: TGTGCCAGTACCCAAACAGGGTACGGGTATTCACCCCTCCACTTT
d_call: NA; v_call: TRBV19; j_call: TRBJ2-3; clone_size: NA; cdr3_aa: CASSMGRVEDTQYF; cdr3_nt: TGTGCCAGTAGTATGGGAAGGGTAGAAGATACGCAGTATTTT
d_call: NA; v_call: TRBV19; j_call: TRBJ1-1; clone_size: few; cdr3_aa: CASRWGPAPGTITEAFF; cdr3_nt: TGTGCCAGTAGATGGGGGCCGGCACCCGGGACGATCACTGAAGCTTTCTTT
d_call: NA; v_call: TRBV19; j_call: TRBJ2-3; clone_size: few; cdr3_aa: CASSIVGVPSTDTQYF; cdr3_nt: TGTGCCAGTAGTATAGTCGGGGTGCCTAGCACAGATACGCAGTATTTT
d_call: NA; v_call: TRBV12-3/TRBV12-4; j_call: TRBJ2-5; clone_size: NA; cdr3_aa: CASSSLRWETQYF; cdr3_nt: TGTGCCAGCAGTTCCCTTCGGTGGGAGACCCAGTACTTC
d_call: NA; v_call: TRBV29-1; j_call: TRBJ1-2; clone_size: NA; cdr3_aa: CSVRDGFYGYTF; cdr3_nt: TGCAGCGTGCGGGACGGATTCTATGGCTACACCTTC
d_call: NA; v_call: TRBV3-1; j_call: TRBJ1-2; clone_size: NA; cdr3_aa: CASSQNGPSNYGYTF; cdr3_nt: TGTGCCAGCAGCCAAAACGGGCCTTCTAACTATGGCTACACCTTC
d_call: TRBD1; v_call: TRBV20-1; j_call: TRBJ2-7; clone_size: many; cdr3_aa: CSGRDRSTYEQYF; cdr3_nt: TGCAGCGGCCGGGACAGGAGTACCTACGAGCAGTACTTC
d_call: NA; v_call: TRBV14; j_call: TRBJ2-1; clone_size: NA; cdr3_aa: CASSRSFYNEQFF; cdr3_nt: TGTGCCAGCAGCCGATCCTTCTACAATGAGCAGTTCTTC
d_call: NA; v_call: TRBV10-3; j_call: TRBJ1-6; clone_size: few; cdr3_aa: CATRRGSDSPLHF; cdr3_nt: TGTGCCACGCGGAGGGGGTCGGATTCACCCCTCCACTTT
d_call: NA; v_call: TRBV11-2; j_call: TRBJ1-1; clone_size: NA; cdr3_aa: CASSPGVMNTEAFF; cdr3_nt: TGTGCCAGCAGCCCCGGGGTCATGAACACTGAAGCTTTCTTT
d_call: NA; v_call: TRBV11-2; j_call: TRBJ2-7; clone_size: NA; cdr3_aa: CASSVFPPPAGYVYEQCF; cdr3_nt: TGTGCCAGCAGTGTATTCCCACCCCCCGCAGGATATGTCTACGAGCAGTGCTTC
d_call: TRBD1; v_call: TRBV20-1; j_call: TRBJ1-6; clone_size: many; cdr3_aa: CSAHDRAPALISPLHF; cdr3_nt: TGCAGTGCCCACGACAGGGCACCAGCCTTAATTTCACCCCTCCACTTT
d_call: NA; v_call: TRBV12-5; j_call: TRBJ1-2; clone_size: many; cdr3_aa: CASGLSDGYTF; cdr3_nt: TGTGCTAGTGGTTTGAGTGATGGCTACACCTTC
d_call: TRBD2; v_call: TRBV9; j_call: TRBJ2-7; clone_size: few; cdr3_aa: CASSVGGGFSYEQYF; cdr3_nt: TGTGCCAGCAGCGTCGGGGGAGGGTTCTCCTACGAGCAGTACTTC
d_call: TRBD1; v_call: TRBV5-1; j_call: TRBJ1-1; clone_size: few; cdr3_aa: CASSPGTGQAFF; cdr3_nt: TGCGCCAGCAGTCCAGGGACAGGGCAGGCTTTCTTT
d_call: NA; v_call: TRBV7-3; j_call: TRBJ1-6; clone_size: many; cdr3_aa: CASSSDPGASPLHF; cdr3_nt: TGTGCCAGCAGCTCGGACCCTGGTGCTTCACCCCTCCACTTT
d_call: NA; v_call: TRBV4-1; j_call: TRBJ1-2; clone_size: NA; cdr3_aa: CASSPLGGGYTF; cdr3_nt: TGCGCCAGCAGCCCGCTGGGGGGGGGCTACACCTTC
d_call: NA; v_call: TRBV19; j_call: TRBJ2-1; clone_size: many; cdr3_aa: CASTKDSYNEQFF; cdr3_nt: TGTGCCAGTACGAAAGACAGTTACAATGAGCAGTTCTTC
d_call: TRBD2; v_call: TRBV25-1; j_call: TRBJ2-3; clone_size: many; cdr3_aa: CASSDGASGGYSVTQYF; cdr3_nt: TGTGCCAGCAGTGATGGGGCTAGCGGGGGATATAGTGTTACGCAGTATTTT
d_call: NA; v_call: TRBV30; j_call: TRBJ1-5; clone_size: few; cdr3_aa: CAWTDNSNQPQHF; cdr3_nt: TGTGCCTGGACGGACAATAGCAATCAGCCCCAGCATTTT
d_call: NA; v_call: TRBV9; j_call: TRBJ1-6; clone_size: NA; cdr3_aa: CASSSSVEEPLHF; cdr3_nt: TGTGCCAGCAGCAGTAGCGTAGAGGAACCCCTCCACTTT
d_call: NA; v_call: TRBV19; j_call: TRBJ2-7; clone_size: many; cdr3_aa: CASSITADRHYEQYF; cdr3_nt: TGTGCCAGTAGTATAACCGCAGACAGGCACTACGAGCAGTACTTC
d_call: TRBD2; v_call: TRBV7-2; j_call: TRBJ2-5; clone_size: few; cdr3_aa: CASSLTGGNFGTQYF; cdr3_nt: TGTGCCAGCAGCTTAACGGGGGGAAACTTTGGGACCCAGTACTTC
d_call: NA; v_call: TRBV12-3/TRBV12-4; j_call: TRBJ2-4; clone_size: NA; cdr3_aa: CASSLRPENIQYF; cdr3_nt: TGTGCCAGCAGTTTGCGACCCGAAAACATTCAGTACTTC
d_call: NA; v_call: TRBV29-1; j_call: TRBJ1-2; clone_size: NA; cdr3_aa: CSVGAQGAYGYTF; cdr3_nt: TGCAGCGTTGGTGCTCAGGGTGCCTATGGCTACACCTTC
d_call: NA; v_call: TRBV5-1; j_call: TRBJ2-2; clone_size: few; cdr3_aa: CASSGGTSSNTGELFF; cdr3_nt: TGCGCCAGCAGCGGGGGGACTTCTTCGAACACCGGGGAGCTGTTTTTT
d_call: NA; v_call: TRBV12-5; j_call: TRBJ2-3; clone_size: NA; cdr3_aa: CASGLVLPGRATQYF; cdr3_nt: TGTGCTAGTGGTTTGGTACTCCCAGGCAGGGCTACGCAGTATTTT
d_call: TRBD2; v_call: TRBV12-3/TRBV12-4; j_call: TRBJ2-3; clone_size: few; cdr3_aa: CASSRLTGLAGVGDTQYF; cdr3_nt: TGTGCCAGCAGTCGTTTGACCGGACTAGCGGGGGTCGGAGATACGCAGTATTTT
d_call: TRBD1; v_call: TRBV7-9; j_call: TRBJ1-2; clone_size: few; cdr3_aa: CAMTGYGYTF; cdr3_nt: TGTGCCATGACAGGGTATGGCTACACCTTC
d_call: TRBD1; v_call: TRBV24-1; j_call: TRBJ2-1; clone_size: many; cdr3_aa: CATSEGQGGEQFF; cdr3_nt: TGTGCCACCAGTGAGGGACAGGGCGGCGAGCAGTTCTTC
d_call: NA; v_call: TRBV19; j_call: TRBJ1-5; clone_size: NA; cdr3_aa: CASSGFGNQPQHF; cdr3_nt: TGTGCCAGTAGTGGGTTCGGCAATCAGCCCCAGCATTTT
d_call: TRBD1; v_call: TRBV30; j_call: TRBJ1-5; clone_size: NA; cdr3_aa: CAWSGQGLWQPQHF; cdr3_nt: TGTGCCTGGAGTGGACAGGGATTATGGCAGCCCCAGCATTTT
d_call: NA; v_call: TRBV5-1; j_call: TRBJ1-1; clone_size: NA; cdr3_aa: CASSLYTQQNTEAFF; cdr3_nt: TGCGCCAGCAGCTTGTATACACAACAGAACACTGAAGCTTTCTTT
d_call: NA; v_call: TRBV5-6; j_call: TRBJ2-2; clone_size: NA; cdr3_aa: CASSPGTAGPGELFF; cdr3_nt: TGTGCCAGCAGCCCCGGGACGGCAGGACCCGGGGAGCTGTTTTTT
d_call: NA; v_call: TRBV2; j_call: TRBJ2-2; clone_size: few; cdr3_aa: CASSGAPGNTGELFF; cdr3_nt: TGTGCCAGCAGTGGAGCGCCCGGGAACACCGGGGAGCTGTTTTTT
d_call: NA; v_call: TRBV7-2; j_call: TRBJ1-6; clone_size: many; cdr3_aa: CASSLEYDSPLHF; cdr3_nt: TGTGCCAGCAGCTTAGAGTATGATTCACCCCTCCACTTT